Here is one TCR beta chain with its context. Generated by immunoSEQ multiplex PCR, the TCRdb table keeps only in-frame clones and is missing some. The top ten clones hold 8% to 9.5% of a sample with about 30,000 clones, roughly nine tenths of them seen once. The CDR3 loop spans 13 amino acids. Per the germline V gene, CDR1 is MNHEY and CDR2 is SMNVEV (reference sequence). The junction had 1 base not matched to a gene; V was cut back by 6 bases and J by 6 bases. This sample is part of a study of PD-1 and CTLA-4 blockade in melanoma. V gene TRBV27 combines with J gene TRBJ2-2; 10 positions match TRBD2. Specimen: CD8+ T cells from peripheral blood, collected before anti-PD-1 treatment. The sequence came from a human donor with melanoma. The CDR3 loop is CASSLAGAGELFF. The DNA of the CDR3 is TGTGCCAGCAGCCTAGCGGGAGCCGGGGAGCTGTTTTTT.